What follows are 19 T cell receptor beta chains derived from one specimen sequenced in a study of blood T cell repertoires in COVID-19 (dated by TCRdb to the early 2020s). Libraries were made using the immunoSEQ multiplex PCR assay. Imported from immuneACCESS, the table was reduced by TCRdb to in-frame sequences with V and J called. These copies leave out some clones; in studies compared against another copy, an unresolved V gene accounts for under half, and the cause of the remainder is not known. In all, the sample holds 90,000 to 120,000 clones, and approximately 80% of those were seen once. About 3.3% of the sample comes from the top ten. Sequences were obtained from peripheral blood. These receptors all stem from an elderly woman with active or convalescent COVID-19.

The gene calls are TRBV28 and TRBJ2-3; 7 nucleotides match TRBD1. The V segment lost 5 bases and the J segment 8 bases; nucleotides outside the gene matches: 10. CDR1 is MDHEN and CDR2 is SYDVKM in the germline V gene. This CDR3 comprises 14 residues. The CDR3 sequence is CASSPQGLYATQYF. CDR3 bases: TGTGCCAGCAGTCCACAGGGGTTATATGCTACGCAGTATTTT.

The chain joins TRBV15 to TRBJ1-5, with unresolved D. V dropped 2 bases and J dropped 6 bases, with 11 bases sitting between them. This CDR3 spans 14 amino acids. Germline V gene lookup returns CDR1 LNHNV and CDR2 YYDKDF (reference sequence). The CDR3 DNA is TGTGCCACCAGCAGACGATGGTCGGTTCAGCCCCAGCATTTT. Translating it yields CATSRRWSVQPQHF.

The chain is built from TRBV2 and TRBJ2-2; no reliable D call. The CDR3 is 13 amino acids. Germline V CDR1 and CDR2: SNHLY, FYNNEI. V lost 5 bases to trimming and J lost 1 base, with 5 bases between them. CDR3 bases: TGTGCCAGCAGTCTATTGAACACCGGGGAGCTGTTTTTT. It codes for CASSLLNTGELFF.

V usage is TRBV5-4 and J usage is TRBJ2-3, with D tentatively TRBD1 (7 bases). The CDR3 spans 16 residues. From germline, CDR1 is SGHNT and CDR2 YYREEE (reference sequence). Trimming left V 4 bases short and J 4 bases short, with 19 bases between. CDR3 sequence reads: CASSRVEGARADTQYF. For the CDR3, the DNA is TGTGCCAGCAGCCGGGTGGAGGGGGCGAGGGCAGATACGCAGTATTTT.

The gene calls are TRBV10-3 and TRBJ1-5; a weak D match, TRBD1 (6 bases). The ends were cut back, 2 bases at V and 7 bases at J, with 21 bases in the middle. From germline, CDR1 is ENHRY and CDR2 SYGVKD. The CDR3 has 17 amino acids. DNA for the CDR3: TGTGCCATCAGTGAGCCAACGAAAGCGGGGGCAGGGCAGCCCCAGCATTTT. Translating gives CAISEPTKAGAGQPQHF.

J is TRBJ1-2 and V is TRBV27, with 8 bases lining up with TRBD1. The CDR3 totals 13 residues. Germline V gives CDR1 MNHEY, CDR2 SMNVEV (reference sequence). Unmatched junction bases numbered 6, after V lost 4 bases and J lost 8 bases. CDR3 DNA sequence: TGTGCCAGCAGTTCCTATAGGACAGGGGGCTACACCTTC. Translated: CASSSYRTGGYTF.

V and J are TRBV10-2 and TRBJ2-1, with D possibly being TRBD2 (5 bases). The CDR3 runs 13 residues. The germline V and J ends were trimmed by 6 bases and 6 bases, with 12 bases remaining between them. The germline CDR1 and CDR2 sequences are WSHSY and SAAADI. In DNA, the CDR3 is TGCGCCAGCAGGGTTCCTAGCCGCAATGAGCAGTTCTTC. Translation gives CASRVPSRNEQFF.

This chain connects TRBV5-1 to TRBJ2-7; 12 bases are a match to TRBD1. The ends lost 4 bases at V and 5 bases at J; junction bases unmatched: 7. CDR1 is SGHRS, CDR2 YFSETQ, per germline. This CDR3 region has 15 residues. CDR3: CASSEQGTGGNEQYF. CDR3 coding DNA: TGCGCCAGCAGCGAACAAGGGACAGGGGGCAACGAGCAGTACTTC.

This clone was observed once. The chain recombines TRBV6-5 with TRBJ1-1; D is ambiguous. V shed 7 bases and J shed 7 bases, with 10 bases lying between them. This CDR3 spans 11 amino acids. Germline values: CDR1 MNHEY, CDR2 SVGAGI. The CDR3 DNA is TGTGCCAGCACCGACCGAGGTGAAGCTTTCTTT. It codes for CASTDRGEAFF.

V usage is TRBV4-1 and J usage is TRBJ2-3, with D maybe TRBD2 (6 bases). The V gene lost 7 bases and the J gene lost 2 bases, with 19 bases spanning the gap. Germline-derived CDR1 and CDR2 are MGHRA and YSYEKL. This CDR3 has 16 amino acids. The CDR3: CASNDPGLRSTDTQYF. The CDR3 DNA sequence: TGCGCCAGCAACGATCCGGGACTCCGATCCACAGATACGCAGTATTTT.

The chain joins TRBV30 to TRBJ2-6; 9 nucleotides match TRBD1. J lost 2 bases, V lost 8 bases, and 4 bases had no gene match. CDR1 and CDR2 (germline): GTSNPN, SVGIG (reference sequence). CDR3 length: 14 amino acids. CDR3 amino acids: CAEDRGTGANVLTF. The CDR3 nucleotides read TGTGCCGAAGACAGGGGGACTGGGGCCAACGTCCTGACTTTC.

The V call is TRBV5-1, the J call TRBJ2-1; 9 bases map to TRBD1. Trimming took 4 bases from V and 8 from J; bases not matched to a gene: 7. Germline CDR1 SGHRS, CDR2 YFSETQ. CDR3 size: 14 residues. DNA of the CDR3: TGCGCCAGCAGCACCGGGACAGGGCTGGATGAGCAGTTCTTC. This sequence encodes CASSTGTGLDEQFF.

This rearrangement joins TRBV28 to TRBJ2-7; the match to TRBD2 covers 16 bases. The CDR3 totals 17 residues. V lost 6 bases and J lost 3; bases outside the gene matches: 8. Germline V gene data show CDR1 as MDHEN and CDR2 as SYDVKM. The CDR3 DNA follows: TGTGCCAGCAGGCGACCGGGACTAGCGGGAGGGCTCTACGAGCAGTACTTC. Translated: CASRRPGLAGGLYEQYF.

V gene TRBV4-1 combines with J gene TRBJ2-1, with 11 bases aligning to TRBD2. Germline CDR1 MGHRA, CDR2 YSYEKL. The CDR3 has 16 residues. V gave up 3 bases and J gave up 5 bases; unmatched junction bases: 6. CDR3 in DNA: TGCGCCAGCAGCCACCTTAGCGGGAGGGTAGACAATGAGCAGTTCTTC. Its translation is CASSHLSGRVDNEQFF.

The CDR3 loop is CASSEGIARGELFF. In DNA, the CDR3 is TGTGCCAGCAGTGAAGGTATAGCGCGCGGGGAGCTGTTTTTT. V and J are TRBV2 and TRBJ2-2, with D possibly TRBD2 on 5 matching bases. The CDR3 totals 14 residues. V was trimmed by 1 base and J by 7 bases, leaving 10 bases between them. The germline CDR1 and CDR2 sequences are SNHLY and FYNNEI.

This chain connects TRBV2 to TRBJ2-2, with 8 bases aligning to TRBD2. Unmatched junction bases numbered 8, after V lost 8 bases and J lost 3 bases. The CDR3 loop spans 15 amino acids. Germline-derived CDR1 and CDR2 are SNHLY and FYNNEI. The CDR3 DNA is TGTGCCAGCCTACCGGGAGGGCCTCACACCGGGGAGCTGTTTTTT. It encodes CASLPGGPHTGELFF.

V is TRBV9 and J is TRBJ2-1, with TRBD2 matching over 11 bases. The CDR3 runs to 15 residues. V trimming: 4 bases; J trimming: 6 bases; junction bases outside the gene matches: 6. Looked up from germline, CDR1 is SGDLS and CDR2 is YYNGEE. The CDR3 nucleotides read TGTGCCAGCAGCCCACTAGCGGGAGTACCCAATGAGCAGTTCTTC. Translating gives CASSPLAGVPNEQFF. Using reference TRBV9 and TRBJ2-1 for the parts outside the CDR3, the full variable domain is DSGVTQTPKHLITATGQRVTLRCSPRSGDLSVYWYQQSLDQGLQFLIQYYNGEERAKGNILERFSAQQFPDLHSELNLSSLELGDSALYFCASSPLAGVPNEQFFGPGTRLTVL.

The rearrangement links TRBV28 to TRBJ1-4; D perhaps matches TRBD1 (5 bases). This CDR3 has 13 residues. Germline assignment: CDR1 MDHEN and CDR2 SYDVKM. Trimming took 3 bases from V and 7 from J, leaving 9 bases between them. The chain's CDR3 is CASSFRGGEKLFF. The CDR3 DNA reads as TGTGCCAGCAGTTTTAGGGGTGGTGAAAAACTGTTTTTT.

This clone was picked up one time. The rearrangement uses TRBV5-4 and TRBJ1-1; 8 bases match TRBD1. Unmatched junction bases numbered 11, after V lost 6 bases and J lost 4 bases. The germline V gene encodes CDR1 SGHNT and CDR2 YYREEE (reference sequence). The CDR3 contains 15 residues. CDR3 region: CASTTRTGLGTEAFF. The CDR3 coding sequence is TGTGCCAGCACCACCAGGACAGGGTTGGGCACTGAAGCTTTCTTT. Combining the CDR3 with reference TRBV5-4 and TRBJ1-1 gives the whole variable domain ETGVTQSPTHLIKTRGQQVTLRCSSQSGHNTVSWYQQALGQGPQFIFQYYREEENGRGNFPPRFSGLQFPNYSSELNVNALELDDSALYLCASTTRTGLGTEAFFGQGTRLTVV.